These T cell receptor beta chains were read from a single sample in a study of blood T cell repertoires in COVID-19. The table came from immunoSEQ multiplex PCR; TCRdb's copy has only in-frame clones and leaves some out. The sample lists under 500,000 clones; approximately 90% were seen once. Sequenced sample: peripheral blood. The receptors here all came from a woman in her thirties with acute or convalescent COVID-19. Both conserved end residues are part of each CDR3. Each record gives: clone size, J gene, V gene, D gene, CDR3 DNA, CDR3 protein. A D gene is named only where the DNA matches it firmly. Some rows mark clone size as missing; the rest say once, few, many or name a class of expanded clone.

>.|TRBJ1-6|TRBV27|.
TGTGCCAGCAGTTTATCGCGGGGTTCGGGGTATTCACCCCTCCACTTT
CASSLSRGSGYSPLHF
>.|TRBJ2-7|TRBV19|TRBD1
TGTGCCAGTAGCAAACCGGGACAGGGTCTCGTCGAGCAGTACTTC
CASSKPGQGLVEQYF
>.|TRBJ2-1|TRBV18|TRBD2
TGTGCCAGCTCACCAAACGGACTAGCGGGGTACAATGAGCAGTTCTTC
CASSPNGLAGYNEQFF
>.|TRBJ2-3|TRBV29-1|.
TGCAGCGTTGAAGCGACGGACAGAAGCACAGATACGCAGTATTTT
CSVEATDRSTDTQYF
>.|TRBJ1-5|TRBV28|.
TGTGCCAGCAGACAGGGTAGAGCCAATCAGCCCCAGCATTTT
CASRQGRANQPQHF
>once|TRBJ2-3|TRBV10-2|TRBD2
TGCGCCAGCAGTGAGTCGGCGAGCGGGGGGGATACGCAGTATTTT
CASSESASGGDTQYF
>.|TRBJ2-7|TRBV7-9|.
TGTGCCAGCAGCACAGGGACGGGTAGCTCCTACGAGCAGTACTTC
CASSTGTGSSYEQYF
>.|TRBJ2-1|TRBV5-5|.
TGTGCCAGCAGCTATGGGACTCTACCCTACAATGAGCAGTTCTTC
CASSYGTLPYNEQFF
>.|TRBJ1-2|TRBV5-1|TRBD1
TGCGCCAGCAGCCAAGGGACAGCTCCCTATGGCTACACCTTC
CASSQGTAPYGYTF
>.|TRBJ2-1|TRBV30|.
TGTGCCTGGAGTGTATGGAGGGATGAGCAGTTCTTC
CAWSVWRDEQFF
>.|TRBJ1-5|TRBV2|.
TGTGCCAGCGTAGGGGATTTTTCGGGTAGCAATCAGCCCCAGCATTTT
CASVGDFSGSNQPQHF
>.|TRBJ2-7|TRBV29-1|.
TGCAGCGTTGTTGGCGGCACCTACGAGCAGTACTTC
CSVVGGTYEQYF
>.|TRBJ2-3|TRBV19|.
TGTGCCAGTACGTTTCGCGGGGTTGGTACGCAGTATTTT
CASTFRGVGTQYF
>.|TRBJ1-5|TRBV9|TRBD1
TGTGCCAGCAGCGCGGGACAGGGTGGCCAGCCCCAGCATTTT
CASSAGQGGQPQHF
>.|TRBJ1-4|TRBV3-1/TRBV3-2|TRBD1
TGTGCCAGCAGCCAAGATCGTCCGGGACAGGGGAGAACTAATGAAAAACTGTTTTTT
CASSQDRPGQGRTNEKLFF
>.|TRBJ1-6|TRBV11-2|.
TGTGCCAGCAGCTTACAGGGTACAGGGCTCCAACTACCCCTCCACTTT
CASSLQGTGLQLPLHF
>many|TRBJ1-2|TRBV3-1/TRBV3-2|.
TGTGCCAGCAGCCTGGAGCCGGGGGTCAACTATGGCTACACCTTC
CASSLEPGVNYGYTF
>.|TRBJ2-2|TRBV29-1|.
TGCAGCGTTGAGGACGACAGGTCCCCGAACACCGGGGAGCTGTTTTTT
CSVEDDRSPNTGELFF
>once|TRBJ1-2|TRBV27|TRBD1
TGTGCCAGCAGTTTTTTGGACAGGGGAACAATCTATGGCTACACCTTC
CASSFLDRGTIYGYTF
>.|TRBJ2-3|TRBV2|TRBD2
TGTGCCAACCACCGAATTCGGGGGGACCTCACAGATACGCAGTATTTT
CANHRIRGDLTDTQYF
>.|TRBJ1-5|TRBV5-1|.
TGCGCCAGCAGCTTAACAGGAGACCAGCCCCAGCATTTT
CASSLTGDQPQHF
>.|TRBJ1-6|TRBV7-3|.
TGTGCCAGCAGCTTGGAGGGTATTAATTCACCCCTCCACTTT
CASSLEGINSPLHF
>.|TRBJ2-3|TRBV6-5|TRBD2
TGTGCCAGCAGCCGCGGGGGGGGCACAGATACGCAGTATTTT
CASSRGGGTDTQYF
>.|TRBJ2-3|TRBV5-1|TRBD1
TGCGCCAGCAGCTTGGGGACAGGGTGGAGCACAGATACGCAGTATTTT
CASSLGTGWSTDTQYF
>.|TRBJ1-2|TRBV10-3|.
TGTGCCAACGCAGAAAAGGGAGGGGGGTATGGCTACACCTTC
CANAEKGGGYGYTF
>.|TRBJ2-7|TRBV27|TRBD1
TGTGCCAGCAGCCTATCAGGGGGCGTCTCGATCTACGAGCAGTACTTC
CASSLSGGVSIYEQYF
>.|TRBJ2-1|TRBV12-3/TRBV12-4|TRBD1
TGTGCCAGCAGTGGGACAGGGGTTGGGTTCTTC
CASSGTGVGFF
>.|TRBJ2-7|TRBV27|TRBD1
TGTGCCAGCAGAGTAAAGGGACAGGGGACCTACGAGCAGTACTTC
CASRVKGQGTYEQYF
>.|TRBJ2-7|TRBV19|TRBD1
TGTGCCAGTAGTATTAGGGGGCGCGGGTACGAGCAGTACTTC
CASSIRGRGYEQYF
>.|TRBJ2-4|TRBV7-9|TRBD1
TGTGCCAGCAGCTCCGGACAGGTTCAAGGCAAAAACATTCAGTACTTC
CASSSGQVQGKNIQYF
>.|TRBJ1-2|TRBV28|TRBD1
TGTGCCAGCAGTACAAGGGACAGAAACTATGGCTACACCTTC
CASSTRDRNYGYTF
>.|TRBJ1-1|TRBV3-1/TRBV3-2|.
TGTGCCAGCAGCCAATGGCAAACTGAAGCTTTCTTT
CASSQWQTEAFF
>.|TRBJ2-1|TRBV7-8|TRBD2
TGTGCCAGCAGCTTGGGGCGGGGGGGCAATGAGCAGTTCTTC
CASSLGRGGNEQFF
>.|TRBJ1-6|TRBV30|.
TGTGCCTGGAGTGTAGGAGGGGCAGGGTGGGATAATTCACCCCTCCACTTT
CAWSVGGAGWDNSPLHF
>.|TRBJ2-2|TRBV6-5|TRBD1
TGTGCCAGCAGTCAATCCACAGGGGCCACCGGGGAGCTGTTTTTT
CASSQSTGATGELFF
>.|TRBJ1-4|TRBV6-5|.
TGTGCCAGCAGACTCACAGGGTATGGAAATGAAAAACTGTTTTTT
CASRLTGYGNEKLFF
>.|TRBJ1-6|TRBV6-6|.
TGTGCCAGCAGGCCTTCTCTACCGGCGGATTCACCCCTCCACTTT
CASRPSLPADSPLHF
>.|TRBJ2-1|TRBV19|TRBD1
TGTGCCAGTAGTATGCCGGGACAGGGGGCTACTGAGCAGTTCTTC
CASSMPGQGATEQFF
>once|TRBJ2-1|TRBV2|TRBD2
TGTGCCAGCAGAGCGGGGGGGTTGGGTGAGCAGTTCTTC
CASRAGGLGEQFF
>once|TRBJ1-2|TRBV10-3|TRBD1
TGTGCCATCAGTGAGTCGCCCCTTAGGAACAGGGGTTCCTATGGCTACACCTTC
CAISESPLRNRGSYGYTF
>.|TRBJ2-7|TRBV5-5|TRBD1
TGTGCCAGCAGCTCGGGACAGGTTGGGTCCTACGAGCAGTACTTC
CASSSGQVGSYEQYF
>.|TRBJ1-6|TRBV19|TRBD1
TGTGCCAGTAGTATAGGGGGACAGCTTTCACCCCTCCACTTT
CASSIGGQLSPLHF
>.|TRBJ2-7|TRBV21-1|.
TGTGCCCTAGGACAGGGGGCCGACGAGCAGTACTTC
CALGQGADEQYF
>.|TRBJ2-1|TRBV13|TRBD2
TGTGCCAGCAGCTTGGGACTAGCGGGAGTCTTGGGTGAGCAGTTCTTC
CASSLGLAGVLGEQFF
>.|TRBJ1-1|TRBV4-1|.
TGCGCCAGCAGCCAAGCGGGTGTAAGGACTGAAGCTTTCTTT
CASSQAGVRTEAFF